The next 10 T cell receptor beta chains were all read from a single sample in a study of blood T cells in healthy people across ages. A second PCR of about 6 to 11 cycles used a sample-barcoded 5' primer and a J-beta primer mix. TCRdb re-analysed the 5' RACE reads in MiXCR, keeping a single row per CDR3 protein. The table lists under 750,000 distinct CDR3 sequences, 45% to 55% of them singletons, with about 26% in the top ten. The sequencing input was blood. All receptors derive from a man older than 75 in good health.

This clonotype appeared once. The chain uses TRBV29-1 and TRBJ2-7; tentatively, D is TRBD1 (5 bases). This CDR3 contains 14 residues. The V gene's germline CDR1 is SQVTM and CDR2 ANQGSEA. Trimming cost V 6 bases and J 3 bases, with 18 bases left between them. The CDR3 region is CSVLARQRNYEQYF. DNA for the CDR3: TGCAGCGTCCTCGCCCGACAGAGAAACTACGAGCAGTACTTC.

The sample holds a few counts of this clonotype. The V and J genes are TRBV20-1 and TRBJ2-1; tentative D call: TRBD2 (5 bases). Trimming shortened V by 5 bases and J by 6 bases, and 8 bases separated the two germline ends. Per germline, CDR1 DFQATT and CDR2 SNEGSKA (reference sequence). The CDR3 sequence is 11 residues long. CDR3 DNA sequence: TGCAGTGCTCCTCGGGGCAATGAGCAGTTCTTC. As protein: CSAPRGNEQFF.

The chain is built from TRBV20-1 and TRBJ1-1; D not certain. CDR3 length: 13 amino acids. The germline V and J ends were trimmed by 6 bases and 4 bases, with 15 bases remaining between them. Germline assignment: CDR1 DFQATT and CDR2 SNEGSKA (reference sequence). CDR3 residues: CSAEPQISTEAFF. In DNA, the CDR3 is TGCAGTGCCGAACCCCAGATAAGCACTGAAGCTTTCTTT.

This chain joins TRBV18 and TRBJ2-3, with D uncertain. This CDR3 spans 14 amino acids. Germline V CDR1 and CDR2: KGHSH, LQKENI. Trimming shortened V by 3 bases and J by 1 base, and 8 bases separated the two germline ends. The CDR3 DNA sequence: TGTGCCAGCTCACCTAGAGAGGGCACAGATACGCAGTATTTT. It is translated as CASSPREGTDTQYF.

Concerning this clonotype itself: An end of the junction does not agree with germline; a read error may underlie this. The chain has TRBV10-3 and TRBJ2-1, with 11 bases aligning to TRBD1. Germline V gene data show CDR1 as ENHRY and CDR2 as SYGVKD. The CDR3 spans 14 residues. The CDR3 nucleotides are TGTGCCATCACCCCGGGACAGGGGGAATATGAGCGGTTCTTC. It is translated as CAITPGQGEYERFF.

This clonotype was detected a few times. V gene TRBV7-9 combines with J gene TRBJ2-2, with a possible D match to TRBD1 (6 bases). Deletions cut 10 bases from V and 6 bases from J, with 15 bases between. The CDR3 contains 13 residues. In germline, CDR1 is SEHNR, CDR2 FQNEAQ (reference sequence). The CDR3 protein is CAIVIRGSGELFF. The CDR3, as DNA: TGTGCCATCGTCATCAGGGGTTCCGGGGAGCTGTTTTTT.

The chain couples TRBV14 to TRBJ2-7; 9 nucleotides agree with TRBD1. Trimming cost V 5 bases and J 1 base; bases outside gene matches: 9. The CDR3 length is 16 residues. The germline V gene encodes CDR1 SGHDN and CDR2 FVKESK. CDR3 sequence reads: CASSKPDRGRSYEQYF. The CDR3 nucleotides read TGTGCCAGCAGCAAACCCGACAGGGGGAGGTCCTACGAGCAGTACTTC.

V is TRBV7-2 and J is TRBJ2-7, with TRBD2 matching 10 bases. Germline V gene lookup returns CDR1 SGHTA and CDR2 FQGNSA. The CDR3 spans 17 residues. Trimming took 5 bases from V and 0 from J; bases not matched to a gene: 10. CDR3 amino acids: CASSPTATSGRSYEQYF. The CDR3 bases are TGTGCCAGCAGCCCCACAGCGACTAGCGGGCGCTCCTACGAGCAGTACTTC.

V and J are TRBV11-3 and TRBJ2-3, with 9 bases that match TRBD1. Germline-derived CDR1 and CDR2 are SGHNT and YENEEA. The CDR3 contains 15 residues. Trimming removed 5 bases from V and 2 bases from J; junction bases left unmatched: 5. The chain's CDR3 is CASSPTQGATDTQYF. CDR3 DNA sequence: TGTGCCAGCAGCCCGACACAGGGGGCCACAGATACGCAGTATTTT.

The rearrangement joins TRBV10-3 to TRBJ1-2; 7 bases align to TRBD1. Germline-derived CDR1 and CDR2 are ENHRY and SYGVKD. This CDR3 is built from 12 residues. Unmatched junction bases numbered 4, after V lost 9 bases and J lost 3 bases. CDR3 nucleotide sequence: TGTGCCATACAGGGGCCAGACTATGGCTACACCTTC. Amino acids: CAIQGPDYGYTF.